The 23 T cell receptor beta chains listed next were all sequenced from one sample in a study of cytomegalovirus exposure and HLA in healthy donors. The PCR used 60 Vbeta and 13 Jbeta primers. This table comes from immunoSEQ multiplex PCR, and its TCRdb copy is limited to in-frame clones, with some not included. Here the sample spans fewer than 110,000 clones, around three quarters being singletons. Material for sequencing was PBMCs. The receptors were gathered from a man between 40 and 49 years old in good health and CMV-seronegative.

The rearrangement joins TRBV7-9 to TRBJ2-1; 15 positions match TRBD2. The CDR3 is made up of 18 amino acids. Germline V gives CDR1 SEHNR, CDR2 FQNEAQ (reference sequence). With V trimmed by 5 bases and J by 0 bases, 5 bases remained unmatched. Written as DNA, the CDR3 is TGTGCCAGCAGCCCGGGGACTAGCGGGGGGCCCTCCTACAATGAGCAGTTCTTC. This translates into CASSPGTSGGPSYNEQFF.

The chain combines TRBV13 with TRBJ2-5; no reliable D call. Germline V gene data show CDR1 as PRHDT and CDR2 as FYEKMQ (reference sequence). CDR3 length equals 14 residues. V was clipped by 5 bases and J by 3 bases, with 13 bases between them. CDR3 nucleotide sequence: TGTGCCAGCAGCCCGAGTCTCCGTGAAGAGACCCAGTACTTC. It is translated as CASSPSLREETQYF.

The gene calls are TRBV2 and TRBJ1-6; D is perhaps TRBD1 (6 bases). In germline, CDR1 is SNHLY, CDR2 FYNNEI. V was clipped by 3 bases and J by 9 bases, with 12 bases between them. This CDR3 is 14 amino acids long. The CDR3, as DNA: TGTGCCAGCAGTGAGCGACAGGTCTCTTCACCCCTCCACTTT. It is translated as CASSERQVSSPLHF.

The chain is built from TRBV5-6 and TRBJ2-1, with D possibly matching TRBD2 (6 bases). Germline CDR1 SGHDT, CDR2 YYEEEE. This CDR3 contains 14 residues. Trimming took 1 base from V and 4 from J, leaving 9 bases between them. DNA for the CDR3: TGTGCCAGCAGCTTGAGGGGAGGTTACAATGAGCAGTTCTTC. It yields the protein CASSLRGGYNEQFF.

The V call is TRBV5-8, the J call TRBJ1-2; a weak D match, TRBD1 (6 bases). The ends were cut back, 1 base at V and 8 bases at J, with 12 bases in the middle. Per germline, CDR1 SGHTS and CDR2 YDEGEE. The CDR3 has 13 amino acids. This CDR3 is CASSLYRDGGYTF. The CDR3 nucleotides read TGTGCCAGCAGCTTGTACAGGGACGGGGGCTACACCTTC.

The J gene is TRBJ2-2, the V gene TRBV2; 8 bases match TRBD2. Losses at the gene ends were 6 bases for V and 3 bases for J; bases not matched to a gene: 6. Germline CDR1 SNHLY, CDR2 FYNNEI. This CDR3 comprises 15 residues. The CDR3 region is CASSWRGDYTGELFF. The CDR3 nucleotides read TGTGCCAGCAGCTGGCGGGGGGACTACACCGGGGAGCTGTTTTTT.

This clone was found once. The chain combines TRBV5-4 with TRBJ1-5; D not certain. V dropped 0 bases and J dropped 6 bases, with 4 bases sitting between them. The CDR3 is made up of 12 amino acids. Germline CDR1 and CDR2: SGHNT and YYREEE (reference sequence). The CDR3 bases are TGTGCCAGCAGCTTGGACGGTCAGCCCCAGCATTTT. Its protein is CASSLDGQPQHF. The complete variable domain, with remaining parts taken from reference TRBV5-4 and TRBJ1-5, reads ETGVTQSPTHLIKTRGQQVTLRCSSQSGHNTVSWYQQALGQGPQFIFQYYREEENGRGNFPPRFSGLQFPNYSSELNVNALELDDSALYLCASSLDGQPQHFGDGTRLSIL.

There are a few counts of this clone. This chain joins TRBV5-4 and TRBJ2-2; 14 bases agree with TRBD2. The CDR3 totals 16 residues. Germline CDR1 SGHNT, CDR2 YYREEE (reference sequence). The V gene end was trimmed by 3 bases and the J gene end by 6 bases; junction bases not matched to a gene: 4. CDR3 nucleotides: TGTGCCAGCAGCTCGGGACTAGCGGGGGCCGCCGGGGAGCTGTTTTTT. Residues: CASSSGLAGAAGELFF. The variable domain in full, with the rest retrieved from reference TRBV5-4 and TRBJ2-2, is ETGVTQSPTHLIKTRGQQVTLRCSSQSGHNTVSWYQQALGQGPQFIFQYYREEENGRGNFPPRFSGLQFPNYSSELNVNALELDDSALYLCASSSGLAGAAGELFFGEGSRLTVL.

The gene calls are TRBV6-1 and TRBJ2-7; TRBD2 matches at 7 bases. The J segment lost 2 bases and the V segment lost 8 bases, leaving 12 bases of the junction unmatched. CDR1 is MNHNS, CDR2 SASEGT, per germline. The CDR3 has 15 residues. The CDR3 spells CASGGRLAHPYEQYF. As DNA, the CDR3 is TGTGCCAGCGGAGGGAGACTAGCACATCCCTACGAGCAGTACTTC.

The rearrangement links TRBV5-4 to TRBJ2-2; D remains unclear. V was trimmed by 4 bases and J by 2 bases, leaving 6 bases between them. This CDR3 comprises 13 residues. In germline, CDR1 is SGHNT, CDR2 YYREEE (reference sequence). The CDR3 sequence: CASSNKNTGELFF. CDR3 bases: TGTGCCAGCAGCAACAAAAACACCGGGGAGCTGTTTTTT. Filled out from reference TRBV5-4 and TRBJ2-2, the complete variable domain reads ETGVTQSPTHLIKTRGQQVTLRCSSQSGHNTVSWYQQALGQGPQFIFQYYREEENGRGNFPPRFSGLQFPNYSSELNVNALELDDSALYLCASSNKNTGELFFGEGSRLTVL.

About this clone itself: The germline gene is not matched at one end of the junction; a read error may be the cause. The rearrangement joins TRBV7-9 to TRBJ2-7; 7 nucleotides agree with TRBD2. CDR1 is SEHNR and CDR2 is FQNEAQ in the germline V gene (reference sequence). The CDR3 sequence is 14 residues long. The CDR3 here is CSSSSGLDYVEQYF. The CDR3 bases are TGTTCCAGCAGCTCAGGACTAGATTACGTCGAGCAGTACTTC.

The chain carries TRBV27 and TRBJ1-2, with a possible D match to TRBD1 (5 bases). Trimming removed 8 bases from V and 4 bases from J, with 14 bases in between. The CDR3 length is 13 residues. Germline V gives CDR1 MNHEY, CDR2 SMNVEV (reference sequence). This chain's CDR3 is CASPDTKIYGYTF. The CDR3 coding sequence is TGTGCCAGCCCGGACACTAAGATCTATGGCTACACCTTC.

The rearrangement joins TRBV6-6 to TRBJ2-5; 7 positions match TRBD2. This CDR3 is 16 amino acids long. V trimming: 4 bases; J trimming: 5 bases; junction bases outside the gene matches: 13. The germline CDR1 and CDR2 sequences are MNHNY and SVGAGI (reference sequence). The CDR3 bases are TGTGCCAGCAGTTTTACTCCGCAGCGGGGAAGGGAGACCCAGTACTTC. Protein sequence: CASSFTPQRGRETQYF.

The chain employs TRBV19 and TRBJ1-4; the D gene is possibly TRBD1 (6 bases). The ends were cut back, 5 bases at V and 1 base at J, with 11 bases in the middle. From germline, CDR1 is LNHDA and CDR2 SQIVND (reference sequence). CDR3 length: 15 residues. Written as DNA, the CDR3 is TGTGCCAGTAGTCTGCCGACAGGAACTAATGAAAAACTGTTTTTT. Protein: CASSLPTGTNEKLFF.

A note on this clone: One junction end disagrees with the germline gene, perhaps due to a read error. J is TRBJ2-7 and V is TRBV7-9, with D possibly TRBD2 on 6 matching bases. CDR3 length: 14 amino acids. Germline CDR1 SEHNR, CDR2 FQNEAQ (reference sequence). The CDR3 coding sequence is TGTTCCAGCAGCGGGCCAACAGTCTCCTACGAGCAGTACTTC. This sequence encodes CSSSGPTVSYEQYF.

This rearrangement joins TRBV7-6 to TRBJ1-2; 9 nucleotides match TRBD1. Germline CDR1 is SGHVS and CDR2 is FNYEAQ. With 4 bases clipped from V and 8 bases from J, the junction kept 17 bases outside the gene matches. The CDR3 has 17 amino acids. CDR3 loop: CASSSPAGQGSLGGYTF. The CDR3 DNA reads as TGTGCCAGCAGCTCCCCGGCGGGACAGGGAAGTCTCGGGGGCTACACCTTC. The variable domain in full, with the rest retrieved from reference TRBV7-6 and TRBJ1-2, is GAGVSQSPRYKVTKRGQDVALRCDPISGHVSLYWYRQALGQGPEFLTYFNYEAQQDKSGLPNDRFSAERPEGSISTLTIQRTEQRDSAMYRCASSSPAGQGSLGGYTFGSGTRLTVV.

The genes are TRBV6-5 and TRBJ1-2; D not resolved. This CDR3 is 15 amino acids long. Germline CDR1 reads MNHEY; CDR2 reads SVGAGI. V lost 0 bases, J lost 4 bases, and 12 bases lay in between. CDR3 residues: CASSYSSGSSYGYTF. CDR3 sequence (DNA): TGTGCCAGCAGTTACTCCTCCGGGAGCAGCTATGGCTACACCTTC.

This clone was counted only a few times. The V call is TRBV6-5, the J call TRBJ1-1; 9 positions agree with TRBD1. Germline V gene sequence: CDR1 MNHEY, CDR2 SVGAGI. The CDR3 runs to 12 residues. The junction had 2 bases not matched to a gene; V was cut back by 4 bases and J by 8 bases. The CDR3 DNA reads TGTGCCAGCAGTTCCGGGACAGGGGAAGCTTTCTTT. It codes for CASSSGTGEAFF.

Only a few counts were recorded for this clone. This chain joins TRBV6-1 and TRBJ1-2, with D possibly being TRBD1 (5 bases). The V end lost 2 bases, the J end lost 5 bases, and 9 bases lay between the germline ends. Germline V gene lookup returns CDR1 MNHNS and CDR2 SASEGT. There are 13 residues in the CDR3. CDR3 protein: CASSEQGPYGYTF. The CDR3, as DNA: TGTGCCAGCAGTGAACAGGGTCCTTATGGCTACACCTTC.

J is TRBJ2-3 and V is TRBV6-5; 14 nucleotides line up with TRBD2. Germline V gives CDR1 MNHEY, CDR2 SVGAGI. J gave up 5 bases and V 5 bases, and 3 bases lay outside the gene matches. The CDR3 consists of 15 residues. The CDR3 reads CASSRTSGGRDTQYF. CDR3 nucleotides: TGTGCCAGCAGTCGGACTAGCGGGGGGAGAGATACGCAGTATTTT.

This chain joins TRBV19 and TRBJ2-5, with TRBD2 identical over 9 bases. V trimming: 3 bases; J trimming: 2 bases; junction bases outside the gene matches: 7. CDR1 and CDR2 from the germline V gene are LNHDA and SQIVND (reference sequence). The CDR3 runs to 16 residues. The CDR3 loop is CASSMGQTSGQETQYF. Here the CDR3 DNA reads TGTGCCAGTAGTATGGGCCAGACTAGCGGACAAGAGACCCAGTACTTC. Full variable domain (missing parts from reference TRBV19 and TRBJ2-5): DGGITQSPKYLFRKEGQNVTLSCEQNLNHDAMYWYRQDPGQGLRLIYYSQIVNDFQKGDIAEGYSVSREKKESFPLTVTSAQKNPTAFYLCASSMGQTSGQETQYFGPGTRLLVL.

This clone appeared once. The V call is TRBV7-9, the J call TRBJ2-7; 9 bases map to TRBD1. The CDR3 totals 14 residues. V shed 5 bases and J 2 bases; nucleotides not matched to a gene: 4. Germline V gene lookup returns CDR1 SEHNR and CDR2 FQNEAQ (reference sequence). CDR3 bases: TGTGCCAGCAGCCCCCGGGACAGGGCCTACGAGCAGTACGTC. Its protein product is CASSPRDRAYEQYV.

CDR3 amino acids: CASSWGQNTEAFF. The CDR3 DNA follows: TGTGCCAGTAGTTGGGGACAGAACACTGAAGCTTTCTTT. The V gene is TRBV19, the J gene TRBJ1-1; D is possibly TRBD1 (6 bases). Germline V CDR1 and CDR2: LNHDA, SQIVND (reference sequence). The CDR3 is 13 amino acids. Trimming took 5 bases from V and 1 from J, leaving 8 bases between them.